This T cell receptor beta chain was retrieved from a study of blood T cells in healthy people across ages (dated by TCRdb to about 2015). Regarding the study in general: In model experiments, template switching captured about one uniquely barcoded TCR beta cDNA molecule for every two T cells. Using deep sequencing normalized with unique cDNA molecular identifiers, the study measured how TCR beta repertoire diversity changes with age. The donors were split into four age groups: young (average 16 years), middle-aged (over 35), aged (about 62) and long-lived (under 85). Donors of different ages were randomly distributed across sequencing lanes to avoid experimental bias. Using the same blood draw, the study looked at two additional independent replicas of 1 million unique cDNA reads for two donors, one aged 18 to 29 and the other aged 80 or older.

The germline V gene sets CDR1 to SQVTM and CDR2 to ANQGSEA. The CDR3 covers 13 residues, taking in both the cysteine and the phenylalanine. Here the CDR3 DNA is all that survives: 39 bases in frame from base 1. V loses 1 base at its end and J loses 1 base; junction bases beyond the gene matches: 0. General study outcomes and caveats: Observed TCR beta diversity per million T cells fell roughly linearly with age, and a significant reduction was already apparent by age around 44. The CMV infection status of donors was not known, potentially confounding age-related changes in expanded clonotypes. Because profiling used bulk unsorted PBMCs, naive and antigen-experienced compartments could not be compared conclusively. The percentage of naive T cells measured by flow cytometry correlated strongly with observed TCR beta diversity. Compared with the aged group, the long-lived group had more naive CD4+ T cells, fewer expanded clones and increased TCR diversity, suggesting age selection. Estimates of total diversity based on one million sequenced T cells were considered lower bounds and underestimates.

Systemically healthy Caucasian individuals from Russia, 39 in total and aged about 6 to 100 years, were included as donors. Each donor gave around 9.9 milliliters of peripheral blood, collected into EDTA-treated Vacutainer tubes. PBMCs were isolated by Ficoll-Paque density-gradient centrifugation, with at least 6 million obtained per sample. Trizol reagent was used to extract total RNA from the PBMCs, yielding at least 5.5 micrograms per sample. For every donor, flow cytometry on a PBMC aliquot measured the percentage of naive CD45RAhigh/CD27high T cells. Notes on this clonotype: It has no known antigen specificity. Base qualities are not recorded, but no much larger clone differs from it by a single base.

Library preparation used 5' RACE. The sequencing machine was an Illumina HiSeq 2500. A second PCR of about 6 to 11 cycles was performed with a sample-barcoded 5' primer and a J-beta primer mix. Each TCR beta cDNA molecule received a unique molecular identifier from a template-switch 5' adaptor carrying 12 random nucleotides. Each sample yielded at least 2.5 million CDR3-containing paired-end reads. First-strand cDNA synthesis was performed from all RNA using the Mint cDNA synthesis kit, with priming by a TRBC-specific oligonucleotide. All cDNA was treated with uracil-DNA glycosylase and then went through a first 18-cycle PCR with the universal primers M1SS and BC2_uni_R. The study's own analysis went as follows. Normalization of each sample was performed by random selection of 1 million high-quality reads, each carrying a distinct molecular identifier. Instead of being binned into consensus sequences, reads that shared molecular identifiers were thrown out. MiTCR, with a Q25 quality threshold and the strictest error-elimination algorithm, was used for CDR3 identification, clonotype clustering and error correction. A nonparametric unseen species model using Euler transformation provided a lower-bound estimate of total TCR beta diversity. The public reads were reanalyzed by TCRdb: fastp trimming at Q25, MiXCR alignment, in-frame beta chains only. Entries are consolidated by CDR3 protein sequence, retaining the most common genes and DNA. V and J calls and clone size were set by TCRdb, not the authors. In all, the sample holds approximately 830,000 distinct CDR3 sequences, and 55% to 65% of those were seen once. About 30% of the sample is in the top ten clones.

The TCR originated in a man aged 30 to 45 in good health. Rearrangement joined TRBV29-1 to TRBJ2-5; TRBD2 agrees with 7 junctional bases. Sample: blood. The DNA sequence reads TGCAGCGTTGAAGCTAGCGGCCAAGAGACCCAGTACTTC. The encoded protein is CSVEASGQETQYF.